The sequence of this T cell receptor (beta chain) was determined in a study of blood T cell repertoires in COVID-19 (dated by TCRdb to 2018 to 2020). Context from the whole study: Samples from collaborators originated in the United States, Italy and Spain and spanned both the acute and convalescent phases of COVID-19. The material from the prospective study consisted of cDNA or gDNA derived from T cells, B-cell-depleted T cells, or PBMCs. Deeply sampled blood TCRbeta repertoires from subjects exposed to, actively infected with, or recovered from COVID-19 were included in the dataset. The repertoires were released in a freely available public database intended as a resource for research on the immune response to SARS-CoV-2. The samples were drawn from two sources: the first 160 participants of the ongoing ImmuneRACE study, and 1,200 or so subjects contributed by 6 global collaborators. A de-identified subject ID, COVID-19 status, age in years and sex were almost always included in the sample metadata. HLA class I and class II types, where available, came from metadata supplied by the sample provider rather than from assay-based typing.

CDR1 and CDR2 (ENHRY, SYGVKD) derive from the germline V gene. From the cysteine up to the phenylalanine, the CDR3 has a length of 12 residues. The read is trimmed to its CDR3 DNA, 36 bases read in frame from base 1. V is clipped by 11 bases and J by 5 bases, and the sequence between their germline boundaries is 13 bases long. The paper's findings and limits, for the study overall: The amount of clinical and demographic metadata varied by source and participant and was provided uncurated.

Another Seattle source contributed samples from volunteer blood donors who had recovered from COVID-19. Collaborating institutions collected whole blood in K2EDTA tubes following their own protocols. Collaborator samples were shipped for TCRbeta analysis as frozen whole blood, isolated PBMCs, or DNA extracted from either sample type. Regarding this clone: The antigen it recognizes is unknown. There are no base qualities to consult, and no much larger clone falls within one base.

TCRbeta CDR3 regions were amplified from genomic DNA using the immunoSEQ Assay, a bias-controlled multiplex PCR. On the authors' methods: Nucleated cell counts per sample were estimated from amplification of reference gene primers within the assay. To quantify the absolute abundance of each unique TCRbeta CDR3 rearrangement, sequence reads were collapsed and filtered. For each sample, productive Simpson clonality was calculated by taking the square root of Simpson's diversity index across productive rearrangements. The immuneACCESS repertoire file appears here via TCRdb, limited to in-frame rearrangements. These files lack a portion of the clones; in checked studies, under half of the deficit traces to unresolved V genes, and the cause of the others is not known. V, J and clone size reflect that table, while D and trimming were determined from the DNA. This sample has roughly 200,000 clones in its table, and approximately 90% of those were observed once. Roughly 6.2% of the sample is held by the ten biggest clonotypes.

The clonotype originates from a man between 60 and 70 years old who had recovered from COVID-19. The sample was peripheral blood. This chain joins TRBV10-3 to TRBJ2-1; the D gene is perhaps TRBD1, from 5 matching bases. Here is the DNA: TGTGCCGCGAAAGACAGAAACAATGAGCAGTTCTTC. Its protein is CAAKDRNNEQFF.